This T cell receptor (beta chain) was observed in a study of graft-versus-host responses after intestinal transplantation. For the study at large: Recipients got multivisceral, liver-intestinal, or isolated intestinal transplants. Every recipient had anti-thymocyte globulin induction and three to four years of tacrolimus plus steroids.

Sequencing was performed with immunoSEQ multiplex PCR; in TCRdb, only in-frame clones are kept and a portion is missing. Here the sample spans 100,000 or so clones, 91% being singletons. To note about this clone: Its antigen is undetermined.

CDR1 SGHTS and CDR2 YDEGEE come from the germline V gene. V lost 4 bases to trimming and J lost 5 bases, with 16 bases between them. This CDR3 is 16 amino acids long. V and J are TRBV5-8 and TRBJ1-6; TRBD1 might be the D (6 bases). The source was unstimulated CD4+ T cells sorted from spleen or lymph node cells, collected before transplant. This TCR was sampled from a human donor who was the organ donor for an intestinal transplant. The chain's CDR3 is CASSEGTRTNNSPLHF. The CDR3 region has the DNA TGTGCCAGCAGCGAAGGGACAAGAACAAATAATTCACCCCTCCACTTT.